Below, one TCR beta chain is given with its context. The data derive from a study of shared T cell receptors in the human thymus. Some clones are missing from TCRdb's copy, which holds only in-frame ones; the method was immunoSEQ multiplex PCR. The repertoire holds 630,000 or so clones, 80% to 90% seen once, with 0.0094% in the top ten. Germline CDR1 is SEHNR and CDR2 is FQNEAQ (reference sequence). V lost 1 base to trimming and J lost 8 bases; unmatched junction nucleotides: 7. This CDR3 is built from 16 residues. This sample was shared with a second study, whose subject was human thymus T cells. This second study says: Thymic resections from corrective heart surgery supplied the tissue. V and J genes seemed to be used with bias in thymic and blood repertoires.

The V gene is TRBV7-9, the J gene TRBJ2-1, with TRBD2 identical over 11 bases. Sample: thymocytes. The receptor was derived from a boy younger than two with a congenital heart defect. The CDR3 DNA sequence: TGTGCCAGCAGCTTAGGGGCTAGCGGGAGGTTTTATGAGCAGTTCTTC. Residues: CASSLGASGRFYEQFF.